This T cell receptor beta chain was recovered during a study of cytomegalovirus exposure and HLA in healthy donors. Use of 60 Vbeta and 13 Jbeta primers characterized the PCR. The protocol was immunoSEQ multiplex PCR, while the TCRdb copy is restricted to in-frame clones and leaves out a portion. The listing records approximately 100,000 clones. The CDR3 extends over 15 amino acids. The germline V gene has CDR1 MNHNY and CDR2 SVGAGI (reference sequence). V dropped 5 bases and J dropped 8; count of bases not matched to a gene: 12. The chain is built from TRBV6-6 and TRBJ2-7; 10 positions match TRBD2. Sample: PBMCs. The sequence was obtained from a man aged 45-65 years in good health and CMV-seronegative. The CDR3 here is CASSLETSGKGKQYF. In nucleotides, the CDR3 is TGTGCCAGCAGTCTAGAAACTAGCGGGAAGGGAAAGCAGTACTTC.